Following are 11 T cell receptor beta chains from one sample sequenced in a study of T cell responses to AZD1222 COVID-19 vaccine. The repertoire was sequenced with immunoSEQ multiplex PCR; TCRdb's copy has only in-frame clones and lacks some. The sample contains approximately 150,000 clones, under 95% of which appear only once. Material: peripheral blood, obtained 28 days after the second AZD1222 dose. Every receptor here comes from an adult who received the AZD1222 COVID-19 vaccine.

This sequence joins TRBV7-2 and TRBJ2-7; D unclear. Germline V gives CDR1 SGHTA, CDR2 FQGNSA. V lost 1 base and J lost 2, with 21 bases in between. The length of the CDR3 is 18 residues. Here the CDR3 reads CASSLDIYRPPATYEQYF. CDR3 DNA sequence: TGTGCCAGCAGCTTAGACATTTATAGGCCTCCGGCGACCTACGAGCAGTACTTC.

This clone was seen a handful of times. V gene TRBV19 combines with J gene TRBJ2-2; TRBD1 agrees at 9 bases. Trimming cost V 4 bases and J 2 bases; bases outside gene matches: 17. This CDR3 contains 20 residues. Germline V gene sequence: CDR1 LNHDA, CDR2 SQIVND (reference sequence). DNA for the CDR3: TGTGCCAGTAGTAGTGAAGGGGGACAGGGAGGGTTGTTTAACACCGGGGAGCTGTTTTTT. Encoded protein: CASSSEGGQGGLFNTGELFF.

The gene calls are TRBV2 and TRBJ2-1; the D gene is possibly TRBD2 (6 bases). CDR1 and CDR2 (germline): SNHLY, FYNNEI. V was shortened by 1 base and J by 10 bases, with 11 bases between the two germline ends. The CDR3 has 13 amino acids. CDR3 sequence reads: CASSEEVGGEQFF. The CDR3, as DNA: TGTGCCAGCAGTGAAGAAGTCGGGGGAGAGCAGTTCTTC.

The chain couples TRBV7-9 to TRBJ1-2; D possibly corresponds to TRBD1 (5 bases). The CDR3 covers 14 residues. The germline gives CDR1 SEHNR, CDR2 FQNEAQ (reference sequence). V was trimmed by 1 base and J by 4 bases, leaving 10 bases between them. The CDR3 DNA sequence: TGTGCCAGCAGCTTAGTGGGGGTATCCTATGGCTACACCTTC. It specifies CASSLVGVSYGYTF.

The chain uses TRBV19 and TRBJ2-7; a weak D match, TRBD2 (6 bases). CDR1 and CDR2 from the germline V gene are LNHDA and SQIVND (reference sequence). The V end was cut by 3 bases, the J end by 4 bases, with 16 bases between. This CDR3 comprises 15 residues. CDR3 sequence reads: CASSIAGRNPYEQYF. The CDR3 DNA reads TGTGCCAGTAGTATTGCGGGGCGCAACCCTTACGAGCAGTACTTC. Complete variable domain (other parts from reference TRBV19 and TRBJ2-7): DGGITQSPKYLFRKEGQNVTLSCEQNLNHDAMYWYRQDPGQGLRLIYYSQIVNDFQKGDIAEGYSVSREKKESFPLTVTSAQKNPTAFYLCASSIAGRNPYEQYFGPGTRLTVT.

This clone occurred once. J is TRBJ1-6 and V is TRBV6-5; D is uncertain. The CDR3 is made up of 14 amino acids. V was pared by 2 bases and J by 4 bases, with 6 bases between. Germline V gene lookup returns CDR1 MNHEY and CDR2 SVGAGI. The CDR3 DNA sequence: TGTGCCAGCAGTTACGGGCAGTATAATTCACCCCTCCACTTT. Translation gives CASSYGQYNSPLHF.

The chain couples TRBV24-1 to TRBJ2-3; the D call may be TRBD1 or TRBD2 (5 bases each). This CDR3 region has 16 residues. With 5 bases removed from V and 6 bases from J, the gap between germline ends came to 20 bases. Germline V CDR1 and CDR2: KGHDR, SFDVKD. The CDR3 loop reads CATSVGSGPSSDTQYF. The DNA for the CDR3 is TGTGCCACCAGTGTTGGATCGGGGCCCTCTTCGGATACGCAGTATTTT.

V usage is TRBV25-1 and J usage is TRBJ2-1; D is unresolved. There are 11 residues in the CDR3. Germline loops: CDR1 MGHDK, CDR2 SYGVNS. V was trimmed by 5 bases and J by 9 bases, leaving 8 bases between them. The CDR3 here is CASSLGLEQFF. The DNA of the CDR3 is TGTGCCAGCAGTCTAGGTCTTGAGCAGTTCTTC.

The rearrangement uses TRBV6-5 and TRBJ2-5; D is unclear. The germline gives CDR1 MNHEY, CDR2 SVGAGI. This CDR3 is 13 amino acids long. V gave up 8 bases and J gave up 0 bases, with 10 bases separating them. The CDR3 reads CASAQIYQETQYF. The DNA of the CDR3 is TGTGCCAGCGCACAGATATACCAAGAGACCCAGTACTTC.

The chain carries TRBV3-1 (or the pseudogene TRBV3-2) and TRBJ1-2, with D possibly TRBD1 on 6 matching bases. The CDR3 spans 15 residues. Germline lookup yields CDR1 LGHDT and CDR2 YNNKEL (reference sequence). Trimming cost V 1 base and J 4 bases, with 13 bases left between them. The CDR3 region has the DNA TGTGCCAGCAGCCAAGGGGCGGGCAGGGGCTATGGCTACACCTTC. This encodes CASSQGAGRGYGYTF.

Concerning this clone: This same CDR3 is encoded by further DNA sequences in the sample. This chain connects TRBV5-1 to TRBJ1-1; 12 positions agree with TRBD1. The CDR3 contains 14 residues. The V gene's germline CDR1 is SGHRS and CDR2 YFSETQ. Unmatched junction bases numbered 2, after V lost 3 bases and J lost 5 bases. The CDR3 coding sequence is TGCGCCAGCAGCTCGGGACAGGGGGCTACTGAAGCTTTCTTT. Amino acids: CASSSGQGATEAFF.